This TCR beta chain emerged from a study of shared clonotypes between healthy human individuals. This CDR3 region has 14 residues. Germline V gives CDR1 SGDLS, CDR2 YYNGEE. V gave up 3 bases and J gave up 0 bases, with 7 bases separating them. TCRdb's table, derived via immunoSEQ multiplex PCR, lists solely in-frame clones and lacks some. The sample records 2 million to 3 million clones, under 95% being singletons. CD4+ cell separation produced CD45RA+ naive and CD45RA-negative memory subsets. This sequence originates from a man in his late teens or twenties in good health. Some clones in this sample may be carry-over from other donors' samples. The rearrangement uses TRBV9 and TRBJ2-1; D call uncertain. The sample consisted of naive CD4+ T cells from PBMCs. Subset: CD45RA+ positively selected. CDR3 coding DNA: TGTGCCAGCAGCGAGAGAAGCTCCTACAATGAGCAGTTCTTC. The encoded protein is CASSERSSYNEQFF.